This T cell receptor beta chain was sequenced for a study of T cells in localized non-small cell lung cancer. The study's findings and limits: It remains possible that heterogeneity exists, since only one tumor region was sequenced.

Profiling relied on immunoSEQ multiplex PCR, and the TCRdb table lists in-frame clones only, not all of them. Of some 37,000 clones detected, 85% to 90% appear once; the ten largest clones hold approximately 3.6%. Between the trimmed V and J ends, which lost 0 bases and 3 bases, there was a span of 13 bases. Germline V gene sequence: CDR1 SGHDT, CDR2 YYEEEE. This CDR3 spans 15 amino acids. Comments on this clone: Its antigen is unidentified.

This sequence was found in a man aged 18 to 49 with stage I lung adenocarcinoma. Sequencing was performed on peripheral blood, taken before any cancer treatment. This chain joins TRBV5-6 and TRBJ2-7; D is possibly TRBD1 (5 bases). CDR3 DNA sequence: TGTGCCAGCAGCTTGGTCTCAGGGCAAAACTACGAGCAGTACTTC. Translation: CASSLVSGQNYEQYF.